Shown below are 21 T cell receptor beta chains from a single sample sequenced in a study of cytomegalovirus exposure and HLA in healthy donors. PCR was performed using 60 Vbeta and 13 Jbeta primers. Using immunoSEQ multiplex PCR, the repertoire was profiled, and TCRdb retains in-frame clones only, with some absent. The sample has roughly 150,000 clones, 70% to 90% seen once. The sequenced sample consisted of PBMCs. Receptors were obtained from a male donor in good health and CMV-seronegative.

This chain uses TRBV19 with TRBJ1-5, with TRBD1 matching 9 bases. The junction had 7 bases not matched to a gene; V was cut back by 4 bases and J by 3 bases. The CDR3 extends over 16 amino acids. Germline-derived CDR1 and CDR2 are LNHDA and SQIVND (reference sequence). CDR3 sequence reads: CASSRDRELYNQPQHF. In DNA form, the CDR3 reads TGTGCCAGTAGTAGGGACAGGGAGCTTTACAATCAGCCCCAGCATTTT.

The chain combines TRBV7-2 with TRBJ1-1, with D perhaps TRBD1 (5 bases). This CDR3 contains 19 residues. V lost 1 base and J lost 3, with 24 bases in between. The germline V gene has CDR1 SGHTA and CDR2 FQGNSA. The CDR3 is CASSLVTGRERQSDTEAFF. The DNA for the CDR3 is TGTGCCAGCAGCTTAGTGACGGGGAGGGAAAGACAGAGCGACACTGAAGCTTTCTTT.

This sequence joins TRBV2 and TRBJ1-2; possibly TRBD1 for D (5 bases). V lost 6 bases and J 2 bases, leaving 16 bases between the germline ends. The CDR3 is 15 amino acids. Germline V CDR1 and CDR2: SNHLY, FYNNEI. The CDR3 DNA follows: TGTGCCAGCAGCCCCCCGGGGACTGCAAACTATGGCTACACCTTC. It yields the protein CASSPPGTANYGYTF.

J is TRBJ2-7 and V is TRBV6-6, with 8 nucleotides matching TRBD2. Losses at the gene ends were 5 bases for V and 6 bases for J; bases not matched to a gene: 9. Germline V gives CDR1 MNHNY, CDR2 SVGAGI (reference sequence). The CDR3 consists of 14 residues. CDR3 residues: CASSPGTSFSEQYF. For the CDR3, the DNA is TGTGCCAGCAGTCCCGGGACTAGTTTCTCCGAGCAGTACTTC.

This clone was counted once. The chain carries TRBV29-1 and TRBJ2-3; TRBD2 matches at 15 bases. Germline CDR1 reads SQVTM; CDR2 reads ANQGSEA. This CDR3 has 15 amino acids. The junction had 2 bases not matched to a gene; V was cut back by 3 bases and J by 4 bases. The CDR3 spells CSVERTSGGADTQYF. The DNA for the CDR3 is TGCAGCGTTGAGAGGACTAGCGGGGGGGCAGATACGCAGTATTTT.

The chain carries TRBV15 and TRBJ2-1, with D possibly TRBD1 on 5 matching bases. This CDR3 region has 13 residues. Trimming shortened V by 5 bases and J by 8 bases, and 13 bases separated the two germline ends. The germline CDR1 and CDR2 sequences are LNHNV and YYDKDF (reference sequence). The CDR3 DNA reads TGTGCCACCAGCCTACGGTTAGGGGATGAGCAGTTCTTC. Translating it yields CATSLRLGDEQFF.

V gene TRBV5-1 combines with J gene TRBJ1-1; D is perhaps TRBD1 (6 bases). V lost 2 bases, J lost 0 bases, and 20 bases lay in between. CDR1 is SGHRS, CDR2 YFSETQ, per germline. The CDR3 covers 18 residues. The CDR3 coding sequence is TGCGCCAGCAGCTTTTTATTCGACAGGCGCTTCGTGAACACTGAAGCTTTCTTT. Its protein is CASSFLFDRRFVNTEAFF.

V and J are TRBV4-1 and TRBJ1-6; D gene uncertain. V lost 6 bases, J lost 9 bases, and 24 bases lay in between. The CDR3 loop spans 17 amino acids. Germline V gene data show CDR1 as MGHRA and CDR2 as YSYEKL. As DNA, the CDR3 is TGCGCCAGCAGGAGAACACCCGGGCCCGGAGGGAGTTCACCCCTCCACTTT. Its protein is CASRRTPGPGGSSPLHF.

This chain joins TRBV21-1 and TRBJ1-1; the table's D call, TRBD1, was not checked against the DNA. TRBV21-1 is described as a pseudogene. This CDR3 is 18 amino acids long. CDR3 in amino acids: CASSQGQGRGGWWTEAFF. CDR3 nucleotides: TGTGCCAGCAGCCAAGGACAGGGGAGGGGAGGGTGGTGGACTGAAGCTTTCTTT.

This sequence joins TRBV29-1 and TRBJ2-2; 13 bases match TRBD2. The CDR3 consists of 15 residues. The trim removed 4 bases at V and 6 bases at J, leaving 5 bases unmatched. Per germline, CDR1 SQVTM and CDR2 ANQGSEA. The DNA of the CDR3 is TGCAGCGTTGGACTAGCGGGAGGTGGGGCCGGGGAGCTGTTTTTT. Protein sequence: CSVGLAGGGAGELFF.

This CDR3 reads CASSPGVRSPLHF. Written as DNA, the CDR3 is TGTGCCAGCAGCCCCGGGGTCCGTTCACCCCTCCACTTT. The V call is TRBV6-5, the J call TRBJ1-6, with unresolved D. Trimming removed 6 bases from V and 9 bases from J, with 12 bases in between. Per germline, CDR1 MNHEY and CDR2 SVGAGI. The CDR3 runs 13 residues.

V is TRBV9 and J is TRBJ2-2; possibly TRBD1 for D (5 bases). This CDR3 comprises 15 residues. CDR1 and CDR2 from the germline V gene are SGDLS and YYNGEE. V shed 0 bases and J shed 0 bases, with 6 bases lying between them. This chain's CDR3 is CASSVGQTNTGELFF. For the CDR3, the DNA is TGTGCCAGCAGCGTAGGACAGACGAACACCGGGGAGCTGTTTTTT.

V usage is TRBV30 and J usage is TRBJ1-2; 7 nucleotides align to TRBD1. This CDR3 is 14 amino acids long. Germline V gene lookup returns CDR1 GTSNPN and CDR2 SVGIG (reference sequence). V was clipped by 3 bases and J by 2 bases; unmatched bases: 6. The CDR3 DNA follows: TGTGCCTGGAGCCTCGGACAGGAAAACTATGGCTACACCTTC. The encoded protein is CAWSLGQENYGYTF.

CDR3: CASSRLAYNEQFF. CDR3 in DNA: TGTGCCAGCAGCCGACTAGCTTACAATGAGCAGTTCTTC. V usage is TRBV7-9 and J usage is TRBJ2-1, with 7 bases matching TRBD2. The V gene's germline CDR1 is SEHNR and CDR2 FQNEAQ (reference sequence). This CDR3 region has 13 residues. V shed 5 bases, J shed 4 bases, and the junction held 2 bases outside the gene matches.

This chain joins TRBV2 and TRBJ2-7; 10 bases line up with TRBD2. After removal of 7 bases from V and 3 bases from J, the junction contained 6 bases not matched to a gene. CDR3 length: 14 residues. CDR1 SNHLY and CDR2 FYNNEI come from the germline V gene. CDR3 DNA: TGTGCCAGCAAGACGGCTAGCGGGAGCTACGAGCAGTACTTC. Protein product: CASKTASGSYEQYF.

CDR3 loop: CASSALVGGTDTQYF. The CDR3 DNA reads TGTGCCAGCAGCGCCCTTGTTGGGGGGACAGATACGCAGTATTTT. The chain uses TRBV6-5 and TRBJ2-3; D is perhaps TRBD2 (6 bases). The germline V gene encodes CDR1 MNHEY and CDR2 SVGAGI. Deletions cut 6 bases from V and 3 bases from J, with 16 bases between. The CDR3 totals 15 residues.

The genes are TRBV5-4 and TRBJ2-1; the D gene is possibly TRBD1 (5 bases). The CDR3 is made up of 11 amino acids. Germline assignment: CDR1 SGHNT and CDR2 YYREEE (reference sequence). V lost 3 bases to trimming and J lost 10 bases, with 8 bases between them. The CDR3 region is CASSWGAEQFF. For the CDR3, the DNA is TGTGCCAGCAGCTGGGGCGCCGAGCAGTTCTTC. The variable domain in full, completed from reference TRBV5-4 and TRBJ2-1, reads ETGVTQSPTHLIKTRGQQVTLRCSSQSGHNTVSWYQQALGQGPQFIFQYYREEENGRGNFPPRFSGLQFPNYSSELNVNALELDDSALYLCASSWGAEQFFGPGTRLTVL.

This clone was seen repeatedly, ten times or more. The DNA for the CDR3 is TGCGCCAGCAGCCAGGAGCGGGAGTCTGCAAAGACCCAGTACTTC. Its translation is CASSQERESAKTQYF. V usage is TRBV4-3 and J usage is TRBJ2-5, with TRBD2 matching over 8 bases. This CDR3 is built from 15 residues. V lost 3 bases and J lost 6; bases outside the gene matches: 9. Looked up from germline, CDR1 is LGHNA and CDR2 is YSLEER.

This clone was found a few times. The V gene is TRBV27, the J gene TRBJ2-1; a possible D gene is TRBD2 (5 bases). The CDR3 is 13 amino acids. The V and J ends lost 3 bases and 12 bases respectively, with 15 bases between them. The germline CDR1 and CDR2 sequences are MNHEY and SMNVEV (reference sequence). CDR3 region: CASSFTAVAGQFF. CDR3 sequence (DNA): TGTGCCAGCAGTTTTACCGCGGTGGCGGGGCAGTTCTTC.

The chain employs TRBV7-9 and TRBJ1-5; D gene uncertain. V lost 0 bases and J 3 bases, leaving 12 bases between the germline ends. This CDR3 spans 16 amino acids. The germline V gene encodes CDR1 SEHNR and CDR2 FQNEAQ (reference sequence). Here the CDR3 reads CASSLAERVYNQPQHF. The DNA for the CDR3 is TGTGCCAGCAGCTTAGCGGAGAGGGTCTACAATCAGCCCCAGCATTTT.

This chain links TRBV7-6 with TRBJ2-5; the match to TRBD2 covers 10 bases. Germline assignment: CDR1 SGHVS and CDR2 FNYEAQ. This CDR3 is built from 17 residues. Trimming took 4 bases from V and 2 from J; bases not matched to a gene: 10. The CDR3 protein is CASSSLASGGAQETQYF. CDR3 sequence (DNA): TGTGCCAGCAGCTCCTTGGCCAGCGGGGGGGCTCAAGAGACCCAGTACTTC.